Listed here is a single T cell receptor (beta chain). This specimen comes from a study of T cell responses to AZD1222 COVID-19 vaccine. The CDR3 extends over 16 amino acids. Germline assignment: CDR1 SGHRS and CDR2 YFSETQ. V shed 1 base, J shed 4 bases, and the junction held 6 bases outside the gene matches. Profiling relied on immunoSEQ multiplex PCR, and the TCRdb table lists in-frame clones only, not all of them. The sample lists roughly 180,000 clones, 85% to 90% occurring once. The chain employs TRBV5-1 and TRBJ2-5, with 11 bases lining up with TRBD2. This sequence was found in an adult in good health. The source was peripheral blood, collected on day 0 of AZD1222 vaccination. CDR3 nucleotides: TGCGCCAGCAGCTTGAGCCTAGCGGGGGGCTTAGAGACCCAGTACTTC. As protein: CASSLSLAGGLETQYF.